What follows are 15 T cell receptor beta chains derived from one specimen sequenced in a study of blood T cell repertoires in COVID-19. Repertoires were generated with immunoSEQ multiplex PCR, while TCRdb's copy carries only in-frame clones and drops some. The table includes around 270,000 clones, around nine tenths detected once. Sequenced material: peripheral blood. The receptors originated from a man aged 40-50 years who had recovered from COVID-19.

The chain has TRBV4-1 and TRBJ2-3, with 9 bases identical to TRBD2. The CDR3 totals 19 residues. Germline CDR1 and CDR2: MGHRA and YSYEKL. The trim removed 0 bases at V and 4 bases at J, leaving 14 bases unmatched. CDR3 in amino acids: CASSQESWAGTSIPDTQYF. In DNA, the CDR3 is TGCGCCAGCAGCCAAGAAAGCTGGGCCGGGACTAGCATCCCAGATACGCAGTATTTT.

The gene calls are TRBV6-2 or TRBV6-3 and TRBJ2-7; 8 bases are a match to TRBD1. CDR1 is MNHEY and CDR2 is SVGEGT in the germline V gene. The V gene end was trimmed by 5 bases and the J gene end by 5 bases; junction bases not matched to a gene: 11. The CDR3 loop spans 15 amino acids. CDR3 coding DNA: TGTGCCAGCAGTCCCACCGGGACAGGTACCCACGAGCAGTACTTC. It yields the protein CASSPTGTGTHEQYF.

The V and J genes are TRBV5-1 and TRBJ2-1; TRBD2 matches at 7 bases. V was pared by 2 bases and J by 0 bases, with 17 bases of the junction left unmatched. The CDR3 covers 20 residues. Germline V gene sequence: CDR1 SGHRS, CDR2 YFSETQ. The CDR3: CASSFALAVTSYDSYNEQFF. CDR3 nucleotides: TGCGCCAGCAGCTTTGCCCTAGCGGTAACATCATACGACTCCTACAATGAGCAGTTCTTC.

In its sample, this clone was seen many times. The genes are TRBV5-1 and TRBJ1-6; 12 bases match TRBD1. The V gene's germline CDR1 is SGHRS and CDR2 YFSETQ. V dropped 4 bases and J dropped 10; count of bases not matched to a gene: 6. This CDR3 region has 15 residues. The CDR3 region has the DNA TGCGCCAGCAGCCCCACAGGGACAGGGGGCTCACCCCTCCACTTT. This translates into CASSPTGTGGSPLHF.

This chain connects TRBV27 to TRBJ2-7, with 9 bases aligning to TRBD1. The CDR3 contains 15 residues. V shed 2 bases, J shed 7 bases, and the junction held 9 bases outside the gene matches. Germline V gene lookup returns CDR1 MNHEY and CDR2 SMNVEV (reference sequence). This CDR3 is CASSLVGQGKSEQYF. The CDR3 DNA follows: TGTGCCAGCAGTTTAGTTGGACAGGGGAAGAGTGAGCAGTACTTC.

The V gene is TRBV5-1, the J gene TRBJ2-1; the D gene is possibly TRBD1 (5 bases). Trimming took 5 bases from V and 9 from J, leaving 12 bases between them. In germline, CDR1 is SGHRS, CDR2 YFSETQ. The CDR3 loop spans 12 amino acids. In DNA, the CDR3 is TGCGCCAGCAGGGAAGGGGTGGTTGAGCAGTTCTTC. Translated, it gives CASREGVVEQFF. The full variable domain, its missing parts supplied by reference TRBV5-1 and TRBJ2-1, is KAGVTQTPRYLIKTRGQQVTLSCSPISGHRSVSWYQQTPGQGLQFLFEYFSETQRNKGNFPGRFSGRQFSNSRSEMNVSTLELGDSALYLCASREGVVEQFFGPGTRLTVL.

The J gene is TRBJ2-5, the V gene TRBV9; 8 nucleotides agree with TRBD1. J was trimmed by 2 bases and V by 0 bases; bases with no gene match: 0. CDR1 and CDR2 from the germline V gene are SGDLS and YYNGEE. The CDR3 consists of 14 residues. The CDR3 nucleotides are TGTGCCAGCAGCGTAGGGACAGGGCAAGAGACCCAGTACTTC. Translated, it gives CASSVGTGQETQYF.

V gene TRBV21-1 combines with J gene TRBJ1-2; the tabulated D call, TRBD1, remains unverified against the DNA. TRBV21-1 is designated a pseudogene. This CDR3 spans 17 amino acids. The CDR3 coding sequence is TGTGCCAGCAGCACGCGAGACAGGGTGCGCTCTAACTATGGCTACACCTTC. Translating gives CASSTRDRVRSNYGYTF.

This rearrangement joins TRBV27 to TRBJ2-7; TRBD1 aligns across 10 bases. Unmatched junction bases numbered 2, after V lost 7 bases and J lost 2 bases. Germline V gives CDR1 MNHEY, CDR2 SMNVEV (reference sequence). CDR3 length equals 13 residues. DNA for the CDR3: TGTGCCAGCAAGGGGACAGGGGCCTACGAGCAGTACTTC. It specifies CASKGTGAYEQYF.

V usage is TRBV19 and J usage is TRBJ2-7; D is unclear. V lost 5 bases and J 0 bases, leaving 8 bases between the germline ends. Germline V CDR1 and CDR2: LNHDA, SQIVND (reference sequence). The CDR3 runs to 13 residues. CDR3 sequence reads: CASSQTFSYEQYF. In DNA, the CDR3 is TGTGCCAGTAGTCAAACATTCTCCTACGAGCAGTACTTC.

The chain recombines TRBV6-5 with TRBJ1-6, with D maybe TRBD1 (6 bases). Trimming left V 7 bases short and J 0 bases short, with 10 bases between. CDR1 is MNHEY, CDR2 SVGAGI, per germline. The CDR3 is made up of 15 amino acids. This chain's CDR3 is CASNQGSSYNSPLHF. CDR3 in DNA: TGTGCCAGCAACCAGGGGAGCTCCTATAATTCACCCCTCCACTTT.

This rearrangement joins TRBV9 to TRBJ2-3, with TRBD1 as a possible D gene (5 bases). Germline V gene lookup returns CDR1 SGDLS and CDR2 YYNGEE. V was pared by 2 bases and J by 0 bases, with 10 bases between. The CDR3 is 15 amino acids. The CDR3 spells CASSVLGASTDTQYF. CDR3 nucleotide sequence: TGTGCCAGCAGCGTTCTAGGGGCGAGCACAGATACGCAGTATTTT.

The chain is built from TRBV7-2 and TRBJ2-7, with D perhaps TRBD2 (6 bases). CDR3 length: 15 amino acids. V was cut by 0 bases and J by 0 bases, with 9 bases left in between. Germline loops: CDR1 SGHTA, CDR2 FQGNSA. The CDR3 DNA reads TGTGCCAGCAGCTTAGCGGTCGGGAGCTCCTACGAGCAGTACTTC. Its protein product is CASSLAVGSSYEQYF.

In its sample, this clone was seen a few times. This chain connects TRBV19 to TRBJ1-1; 7 positions match TRBD1. In germline, CDR1 is LNHDA, CDR2 SQIVND (reference sequence). This CDR3 is 14 amino acids long. J lost 5 bases, V lost 1 base, and 4 bases had no gene match. CDR3 in amino acids: CASSIVKGATEAFF. As DNA, the CDR3 is TGTGCCAGTAGTATAGTTAAGGGGGCAACTGAAGCTTTCTTT.

The chain couples TRBV10-2 to TRBJ2-7; D is perhaps TRBD2 (6 bases). The CDR3 is made up of 14 amino acids. CDR1 is WSHSY and CDR2 is SAAADI in the germline V gene. With 5 bases removed from V and 2 bases from J, the gap between germline ends came to 13 bases. The CDR3 region has the DNA TGCGCCAGCAGTAAGGGTCGGGGGACCTACGAGCAGTACTTC. Residues: CASSKGRGTYEQYF.